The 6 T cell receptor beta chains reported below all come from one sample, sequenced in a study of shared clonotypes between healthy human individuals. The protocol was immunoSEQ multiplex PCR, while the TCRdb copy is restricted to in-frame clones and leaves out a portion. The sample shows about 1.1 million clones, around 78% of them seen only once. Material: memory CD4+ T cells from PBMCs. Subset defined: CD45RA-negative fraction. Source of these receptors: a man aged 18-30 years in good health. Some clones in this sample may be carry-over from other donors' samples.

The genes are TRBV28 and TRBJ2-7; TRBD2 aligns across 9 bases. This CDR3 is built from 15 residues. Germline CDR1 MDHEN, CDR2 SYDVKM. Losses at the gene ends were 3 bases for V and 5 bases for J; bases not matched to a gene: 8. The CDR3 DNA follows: TGTGCCAGCAGTTTGGCGACTAGCGGTTCGCACGAGCAGTACTTC. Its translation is CASSLATSGSHEQYF.

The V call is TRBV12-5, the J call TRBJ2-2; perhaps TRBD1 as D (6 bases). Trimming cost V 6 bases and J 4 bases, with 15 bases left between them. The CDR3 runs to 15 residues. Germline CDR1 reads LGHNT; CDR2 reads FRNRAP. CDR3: CASGKDSYPTGELFF. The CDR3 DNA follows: TGTGCTAGTGGCAAGGACAGTTACCCCACCGGGGAGCTGTTTTTT.

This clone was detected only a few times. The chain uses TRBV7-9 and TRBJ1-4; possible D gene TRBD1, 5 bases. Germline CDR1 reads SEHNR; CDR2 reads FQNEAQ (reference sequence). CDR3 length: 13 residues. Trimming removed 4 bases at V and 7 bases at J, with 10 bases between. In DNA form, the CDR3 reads TGTGCCAGCAGCTACCGGGACGGTGAAAAACTGTTTTTT. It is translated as CASSYRDGEKLFF.

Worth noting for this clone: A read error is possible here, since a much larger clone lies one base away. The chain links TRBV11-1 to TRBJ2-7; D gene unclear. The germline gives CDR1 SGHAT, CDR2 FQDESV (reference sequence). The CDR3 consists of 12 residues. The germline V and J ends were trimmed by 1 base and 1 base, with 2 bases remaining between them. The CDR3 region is CASSLVSYEQYF. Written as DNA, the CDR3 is TGTGCCAGCAGCTTAGTATCCTACGAGCAGTACTTC.

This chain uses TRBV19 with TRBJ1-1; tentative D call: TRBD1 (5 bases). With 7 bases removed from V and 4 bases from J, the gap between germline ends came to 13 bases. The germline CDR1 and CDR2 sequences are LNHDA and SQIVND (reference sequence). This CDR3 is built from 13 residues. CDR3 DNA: TGTGCCAGTACCTCAGGGCAGGGCACTGAAGCTTTCTTT. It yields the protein CASTSGQGTEAFF.

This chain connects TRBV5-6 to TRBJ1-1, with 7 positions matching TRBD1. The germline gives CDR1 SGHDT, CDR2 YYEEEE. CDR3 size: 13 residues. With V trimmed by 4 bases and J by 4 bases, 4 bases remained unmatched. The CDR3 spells CASSNRGGTEAFF. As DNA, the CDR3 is TGTGCCAGCAGCAACAGGGGAGGCACTGAAGCTTTCTTT.